A single sample gave rise to the 30 T cell receptor beta chains below, sequenced in a study of blood T cell repertoires in COVID-19. Measured with immunoSEQ multiplex PCR; TCRdb has only the in-frame clones, and not every one. This sample carries about 320,000 clones, about 92% of them seen once, and the ten largest clones take around 2.5%. Source material: PBMCs or T cells enriched from blood (not recorded which). All receptors come from a man between 60 and 70 years old who had recovered from COVID-19.

Details on this clone: In the same sample, other DNA sequences code for this CDR3. CDR3 residues: CASSLGGSSYNEQFF. The CDR3 nucleotides are TGCGCCAGCAGCTTGGGAGGAAGCTCCTACAATGAGCAGTTCTTC. The V gene is TRBV5-1, the J gene TRBJ2-1; no firm D call. Deletions cut 0 bases from V and 0 bases from J, with 7 bases between. The CDR3 spans 15 residues. CDR1 SGHRS and CDR2 YFSETQ come from the germline V gene.

This rearrangement joins TRBV5-1 to TRBJ1-1, with TRBD1 identical over 8 bases. With V trimmed by 3 bases and J by 5 bases, 3 bases remained unmatched. The CDR3 has 13 residues. Per the germline V gene, CDR1 is SGHRS and CDR2 is YFSETQ. CDR3 bases: TGCGCCAGCAGCTCTACAGGGGGGACTGAAGCTTTCTTT. Translation: CASSSTGGTEAFF. Combining the CDR3 with reference TRBV5-1 and TRBJ1-1 gives the whole variable domain KAGVTQTPRYLIKTRGQQVTLSCSPISGHRSVSWYQQTPGQGLQFLFEYFSETQRNKGNFPGRFSGRQFSNSRSEMNVSTLELGDSALYLCASSSTGGTEAFFGQGTRLTVV.

The rearrangement links TRBV4-3 to TRBJ2-5; D is possibly TRBD2 (5 bases). Trimming took off 0 bases at V and 5 bases at J, with 7 bases between the two ends. The germline V gene has CDR1 LGHNA and CDR2 YSLEER. The CDR3 has 13 residues. CDR3 in amino acids: CASSQDRGETQYF. Written as DNA, the CDR3 is TGCGCCAGCAGCCAAGATCGCGGGGAGACCCAGTACTTC.

The V and J genes are TRBV21-1 and TRBJ1-3; TRBD1, the D gene given by the table, was not confirmed from the DNA. TRBV21-1 constitutes a pseudogene. The CDR3 consists of 16 residues. The CDR3 DNA reads as TGTGCCAGCAGCAGTCCGGACAGGGGGCGCGGAAACACCATATATTTT. Translated: CASSSPDRGRGNTIYF.

The rearrangement links TRBV18 to TRBJ2-6; D gene uncertain. V was pared by 4 bases and J by 2 bases, with 3 bases between. Germline CDR1 reads KGHSH; CDR2 reads LQKENI. The CDR3 length is 13 residues. The CDR3: CASSLTGANVLTF. Written as DNA, the CDR3 is TGTGCCAGCTCACTCACTGGGGCCAACGTCCTGACTTTC.

This clone appeared a few times. V usage is TRBV20-1 and J usage is TRBJ1-5; D gene unclear. Germline lookup yields CDR1 DFQATT and CDR2 SNEGSKA (reference sequence). CDR3 length: 13 amino acids. The ends were cut back, 3 bases at V and 5 bases at J, with 11 bases in the middle. CDR3 nucleotides: TGCAGTGCTAGTAGAGGCGGAGATCAGCCCCAGCATTTT. Protein: CSASRGGDQPQHF.

This chain joins TRBV18 and TRBJ1-2; no reliable D call. The CDR3 covers 13 residues. V lost 3 bases and J lost 6, with 11 bases in between. CDR1 KGHSH and CDR2 LQKENI come from the germline V gene. CDR3 sequence (DNA): TGTGCCAGCTCACCGGCAAGGGAGGATGGCTACACCTTC. Amino acids: CASSPAREDGYTF. The full variable domain, its missing parts supplied by reference TRBV18 and TRBJ1-2, is NAGVMQNPRHLVRRRGQEARLRCSPMKGHSHVYWYRQLPEEGLKFMVYLQKENIIDESGMPKERFSAEFPKEGPSILRIQQVVRGDSAAYFCASSPAREDGYTFGSGTRLTVV.

CDR3 protein: CASGDRRYNSPLHF. The CDR3 nucleotides read TGTGCCAGCGGGGACAGAAGATATAATTCACCCCTCCACTTT. The J gene is TRBJ1-6, the V gene TRBV27; 7 bases map to TRBD1. The germline V gene has CDR1 MNHEY and CDR2 SMNVEV (reference sequence). The CDR3 contains 14 residues. V gave up 8 bases and J gave up 4 bases; unmatched junction bases: 5.

V gene TRBV5-5 combines with J gene TRBJ2-5; D is uncertain. Germline-derived CDR1 and CDR2 are SGHKS and YYEKEE (reference sequence). Trimming removed 0 bases from V and 1 base from J, with 10 bases in between. The CDR3 is made up of 15 amino acids. CDR3 sequence (DNA): TGTGCCAGCAGCTTGGGGGCAGCCCTCCAAGAGACCCAGTACTTC. It encodes CASSLGAALQETQYF.

V usage is TRBV27 and J usage is TRBJ2-7, with D unclear. CDR1 is MNHEY and CDR2 is SMNVEV in the germline V gene (reference sequence). Trimming left V 9 bases short and J 2 bases short, with 11 bases between. This CDR3 has 12 residues. The DNA for the CDR3 is TGTGCCAGTCGAAGCTTCCCCTACGAGCAGTACTTC. This sequence encodes CASRSFPYEQYF.

The chain joins TRBV5-4 to TRBJ2-5; TRBD2 matches 9 bases. Germline-derived CDR1 and CDR2 are SGHNT and YYREEE (reference sequence). J gave up 5 bases and V 4 bases, and 15 bases lay outside the gene matches. The CDR3 length is 17 residues. The CDR3 sequence is CASSAGVGTSLGETQYF. The CDR3 DNA follows: TGTGCCAGCAGCGCCGGAGTGGGGACTAGCCTGGGGGAGACCCAGTACTTC.

V usage is TRBV5-1 and J usage is TRBJ1-4, with D possibly TRBD1 on 6 matching bases. The CDR3 covers 13 residues. The V end lost 0 bases, the J end lost 7 bases, and 7 bases lay between the germline ends. Germline-derived CDR1 and CDR2 are SGHRS and YFSETQ. The CDR3: CASSLDRVEKLFF. Here the CDR3 DNA reads TGCGCCAGCAGCTTGGACAGGGTTGAAAAACTGTTTTTT.

The V call is TRBV6-5, the J call TRBJ1-2; weak D call: TRBD1 (5 bases). Germline CDR1 is MNHEY and CDR2 is SVGAGI. With 0 bases removed from V and 8 bases from J, the gap between germline ends came to 13 bases. The CDR3 is made up of 14 amino acids. In DNA, the CDR3 is TGTGCCAGCAGTTACTCGAGCAGGGTGGGGGGCTACACCTTC. Translated: CASSYSSRVGGYTF.

The chain carries TRBV11-1 and TRBJ2-7; TRBD2 is a possible D gene (5 bases). CDR1 is SGHAT, CDR2 FQDESV, per germline (reference sequence). V dropped 3 bases and J dropped 6 bases, with 12 bases sitting between them. The CDR3 covers 13 residues. The CDR3 region has the DNA TGTGCCAGCAGCTTCCGGGAAGGCGGCGAGCAGTACTTC. Amino acids: CASSFREGGEQYF.

The rearrangement links TRBV9 to TRBJ2-3; tentative D call: TRBD1 (6 bases). This CDR3 comprises 15 residues. In germline, CDR1 is SGDLS, CDR2 YYNGEE. V was trimmed by 3 bases and J by 0 bases, leaving 11 bases between them. The CDR3 protein is CASSAGTWSTDTQYF. Written as DNA, the CDR3 is TGTGCCAGCAGCGCCGGGACATGGAGCACAGATACGCAGTATTTT.

The chain employs TRBV6-5 and TRBJ2-7, with 9 nucleotides matching TRBD1. The CDR3 spans 15 residues. J gave up 2 bases and V 2 bases, and 4 bases lay outside the gene matches. Germline CDR1 MNHEY, CDR2 SVGAGI. CDR3 DNA: TGTGCCAGCAGTTACGGGGGGACAGGGACCTACGAGCAGTACTTC. It yields the protein CASSYGGTGTYEQYF.

The V call is TRBV7-6, the J call TRBJ1-6, with D possibly being TRBD1 (5 bases). V gave up 5 bases and J gave up 4 bases, with 9 bases separating them. The CDR3 runs to 14 residues. Germline V lookup: CDR1 SGHVS, CDR2 FNYEAQ. The CDR3: CASSQGRYNSPLHF. CDR3 sequence (DNA): TGTGCCAGCAGCCAGGGCCGGTATAATTCACCCCTCCACTTT.

The V gene is TRBV27, the J gene TRBJ1-5, with TRBD1 matching over 9 bases. Trimming removed 1 base from V and 7 bases from J; junction bases left unmatched: 5. From germline, CDR1 is MNHEY and CDR2 SMNVEV (reference sequence). The CDR3 covers 15 residues. CDR3 DNA: TGTGCCAGCAGTTTATGGGGACAGGGCGGCCAGCCCCAGCATTTT. It is translated as CASSLWGQGGQPQHF.

This chain connects TRBV30 to TRBJ1-5; 7 bases line up with TRBD1. The CDR3 totals 14 residues. Germline CDR1 GTSNPN, CDR2 SVGIG (reference sequence). V was clipped by 2 bases and J by 1 base; unmatched bases: 2. This CDR3 reads CAWSQGDSNQPQHF. In DNA, the CDR3 is TGTGCCTGGAGTCAGGGGGACAGCAATCAGCCCCAGCATTTT.

This chain connects TRBV2 to TRBJ1-1, with TRBD1 identical over 9 bases. The CDR3 extends over 12 amino acids. V trimming: 6 bases; J trimming: 9 bases; junction bases outside the gene matches: 5. In germline, CDR1 is SNHLY, CDR2 FYNNEI. CDR3 protein: CASRIGTGKAFF. CDR3 sequence (DNA): TGTGCCAGCAGAATTGGGACAGGGAAAGCTTTCTTT.

The J gene is TRBJ2-7, the V gene TRBV7-9; no reliable D call. Looked up from germline, CDR1 is SEHNR and CDR2 is FQNEAQ (reference sequence). The V gene lost 6 bases and the J gene lost 3 bases, with 12 bases spanning the gap. CDR3 length equals 13 residues. CDR3 loop: CASSPETLYEQYF. DNA of the CDR3: TGTGCCAGCAGTCCTGAGACACTCTACGAGCAGTACTTC.

This chain joins TRBV19 and TRBJ2-1; the D is unclear. Germline assignment: CDR1 LNHDA and CDR2 SQIVND (reference sequence). CDR3 length equals 12 residues. V shed 5 bases and J shed 7 bases, with 9 bases lying between them. The CDR3 protein is CASSSRSNEQFF. Here the CDR3 DNA reads TGTGCCAGTAGTTCTAGGTCAAATGAGCAGTTCTTC.

The chain links TRBV28 to TRBJ2-1, with D possibly TRBD2 on 6 matching bases. The CDR3 has 14 residues. Germline CDR1 is MDHEN and CDR2 is SYDVKM. V was pared by 3 bases and J by 6 bases, with 12 bases between. CDR3: CASSLGRRGNEQFF. CDR3 bases: TGTGCCAGCAGTTTGGGGCGGCGGGGCAATGAGCAGTTCTTC.

The chain links TRBV28 to TRBJ1-2; TRBD1 matches 7 bases. In germline, CDR1 is MDHEN, CDR2 SYDVKM. The length of the CDR3 is 14 residues. V lost 4 bases and J lost 8; bases outside the gene matches: 10. CDR3 residues: CASSSGGTALGYTF. In DNA, the CDR3 is TGTGCCAGCAGTTCGGGCGGGACAGCCCTGGGCTACACCTTC.

The V call is TRBV7-6, the J call TRBJ2-7, with 7 nucleotides matching TRBD1. The CDR3 length is 15 residues. From germline, CDR1 is SGHVS and CDR2 FNYEAQ. After removal of 1 base from V and 2 bases from J, the junction contained 5 bases not matched to a gene. The chain's CDR3 is CASSLEQGRAYEQYF. The CDR3 nucleotides are TGTGCCAGCAGCTTAGAACAGGGGCGAGCCTACGAGCAGTACTTC.

This clone came up a few times. The chain joins TRBV9 to TRBJ2-2; D not certain. This CDR3 contains 13 residues. The V gene's germline CDR1 is SGDLS and CDR2 YYNGEE. V lost 4 bases to trimming and J lost 2 bases, with 6 bases between them. CDR3 amino acids: CASSLSNTGELFF. CDR3 DNA: TGTGCCAGCAGCCTATCCAACACCGGGGAGCTGTTTTTT.

The J gene is TRBJ2-3, the V gene TRBV6-2 or TRBV6-3; TRBD2 aligns across 12 bases. V shed 5 bases, J shed 2 bases, and the junction held 8 bases outside the gene matches. The CDR3 runs to 17 residues. Germline V CDR1 and CDR2: MNHEY, SVGEGT. CDR3 bases: TGTGCCAGCAGTCCCCAAAGGACTAGCGGGAACACAGATACGCAGTATTTT. Translated: CASSPQRTSGNTDTQYF.

The rearrangement uses TRBV5-6 and TRBJ2-7, with 7 bases aligning to TRBD2. The germline V gene encodes CDR1 SGHDT and CDR2 YYEEEE. The CDR3 loop spans 13 amino acids. V was pared by 4 bases and J by 6 bases, with 7 bases of the junction left unmatched. The CDR3 bases are TGTGCCAGCAGCCGGGACTACGCACGCGAGCAGTACTTC. Amino acid sequence: CASSRDYAREQYF.

This rearrangement joins TRBV4-1 to TRBJ2-2, with D tentatively TRBD2 (6 bases). CDR1 and CDR2 (germline): MGHRA, YSYEKL. This CDR3 contains 15 residues. V was shortened by 4 bases and J by 4 bases, with 13 bases between the two germline ends. The CDR3: CASSPPSVGTGELFF. CDR3 nucleotide sequence: TGCGCCAGCAGCCCCCCTAGCGTGGGCACCGGGGAGCTGTTTTTT.

About this clone itself: The sample carries other DNA sequences with the same CDR3. The chain links TRBV11-2 to TRBJ1-1, with D unclear. V lost 4 bases, J lost 1 base, and 7 bases lay in between. Looked up from germline, CDR1 is SGHAT and CDR2 is FQNNGV. The CDR3 runs 13 residues. CDR3 nucleotides: TGTGCCAGCAGCTACACAGAGAACACTGAAGCTTTCTTT. Residues: CASSYTENTEAFF.